These 3 T cell receptor beta chains were all obtained from the same sample, sequenced in a study of identical twins. From the 5' RACE reads, TCRdb called clonotypes with MiXCR, one entry per CDR3 protein. The sample includes 430,000 or so distinct CDR3 sequences, less than 25% of them seen just once. These same data were also listed under a study on T cells expressing NK-cell markers.

Input material: CD4+ T cells sorted from blood. The source is a woman between 18 and 30 years old in good health.

The chain uses TRBV15 and TRBJ2-5; D may be TRBD1 (5 bases). Trimming took 2 bases from V and 7 from J, leaving 14 bases between them. CDR3 length equals 14 residues. The V gene's germline CDR1 is LNHNV and CDR2 YYDKDF (reference sequence). The CDR3 DNA reads TGTGCCACCAGCAGACTCCAGGGTTACGGGACCCAGTACTTC. Translated, it gives CATSRLQGYGTQYF.

The chain recombines TRBV6-5 with TRBJ1-5; D perhaps matches TRBD1 (5 bases). Germline CDR1 is MNHEY and CDR2 is SVGAGI. The CDR3 loop spans 15 amino acids. Deletions cut 4 bases from V and 4 bases from J, with 14 bases between. CDR3 amino acids: CASSSDRDRNQPQHF. The DNA for the CDR3 is TGTGCCAGCAGTTCCGACAGAGACCGTAATCAGCCCCAGCATTTT.

The chain employs TRBV7-9 and TRBJ2-7; D gene uncertain. The CDR3 spans 14 residues. V was cut by 5 bases and J by 6 bases, with 17 bases left in between. Germline V gene lookup returns CDR1 SEHNR and CDR2 FQNEAQ (reference sequence). CDR3 bases: TGTGCCAGCAGCCCGATGTCCTTGTCGGGCGAGCAGTACTTC. Translated, it gives CASSPMSLSGEQYF.